This TCR beta chain appears in the sequencing data of a study of OX40 agonist ivuxolimab in advanced cancers. Clones were sequenced by immunoSEQ multiplex PCR, and TCRdb holds only the in-frame ones, with some missing. The sample has 72,000 or so clones, around 82% seen once. Germline lookup yields CDR1 SGHTA and CDR2 FQGNSA. J gave up 2 bases and V 5 bases, and 9 bases lay outside the gene matches. The CDR3 totals 16 residues. This TCR came from an adult with an advanced solid tumor such as melanoma, head and neck, liver or kidney cancer. This material consisted of CD4+ or CD8+ T cells sorted from blood, taken in a trial of the OX40 agonist ivuxolimab. The gene calls are TRBV7-2 and TRBJ1-1; 9 nucleotides match TRBD1. CDR3 coding DNA: TGTGCCAGCAGCCCAGAGCGGACAGGGGCTAACACTGAAGCTTTCTTT. As protein: CASSPERTGANTEAFF.